This paragraph reports one TCR beta chain. Its antigen remains unknown. Investigators spread the genomic DNA of each subset evenly over several immunoSEQ plates. The method was immunoSEQ multiplex PCR; TCRdb's version includes in-frame clones alone and lacks a portion of them. Altogether some 630,000 clones are present, approximately 96% being singletons, with the ten largest covering roughly 0.1%. CD45RO-negative, CCR7-positively selected cells formed the naive CD8 fraction, excluding terminally differentiated effector memory CD45RA+ cells. Everyone who donated was a Caucasian adult who lived in Nashville, Tennessee. These data come from a study of shared clonotypes between healthy human individuals. Overall study results and limits: Non-shared clonotypes had lower generation probabilities than clonotypes shared by all four sorted-subset donors. Large sequencing depth failed to make sorted-subset sequencing complete, rarefaction showed.

This receptor was identified in a woman in her twenties or thirties in good health. The sample was naive CD8+ T cells sorted from blood.

CDR3 DNA: TGTGCCAGTAAGGCGGGGATCGGAAATCAGCCCCAGCATTTT. It is translated as CASKAGIGNQPQHF. This rearrangement joins TRBV19 to TRBJ1-5; D gene ambiguous. V was pared by 7 bases and J by 4 bases, with 14 bases between. This CDR3 comprises 14 residues. Germline CDR1 reads LNHDA; CDR2 reads SQIVND (reference sequence).